Presented here are 3 T cell receptor beta chains from one specimen sequenced in a study of molecular identifiers for immune sequencing clone quantification (dated by TCRdb to the late 2010s). The library was made by PCR. The run used an Illumina HiSeq 4000. Clones were called with MiXCR by TCRdb after fastp trimmed the public reads at Q25, and only in-frame beta chains were retained. Every entry covers one CDR3 protein and lists the most common genes and DNA from its rows. A total of around 470,000 distinct CDR3 sequences appear in this sample, around a fifth of them only once. The top ten clones comprise 0.65% to 0.95% of the sample. Sequenced sample: naive CD8+ T cells from blood, with Jurkat cell RNA spiked in. Explained via the paper, the cell subset or site label denotes: FACS-sorted CD8+CD4-CCR7+CD45RA+ naive T cells. Every receptor here comes from a human donor in good health. Some libraries in this study had Jurkat cell RNA spiked in.

V gene TRBV10-2 combines with J gene TRBJ1-1; no clear D gene. The CDR3 is 14 amino acids. Germline values: CDR1 WSHSY, CDR2 SAAADI. Trimming took 1 base from V and 5 from J, leaving 11 bases between them. The CDR3 region is CASSEFVGDTEAFF. As DNA, the CDR3 is TGCGCCAGCAGTGAGTTCGTGGGTGATACTGAAGCTTTCTTT.

A few counts support this clonotype. The chain carries TRBV2 and TRBJ1-2; D perhaps matches TRBD1 (5 bases). Germline-derived CDR1 and CDR2 are SNHLY and FYNNEI. V dropped 8 bases and J dropped 5 bases, with 15 bases sitting between them. The CDR3 has 13 residues. The CDR3 region is CASPPWGGYGYTF. The CDR3 DNA reads TGTGCCAGCCCCCCTTGGGGGGGGTATGGCTACACCTTC. Together with reference TRBV2 and TRBJ1-2, the CDR3 gives the full variable domain: EPEVTQTPSHQVTQMGQEVILRCVPISNHLYFYWYRQILGQKVEFLVSFYNNEISEKSEIFDDQFSVERPDGSNFTLKIRSTKLEDSAMYFCASPPWGGYGYTFGSGTRLTVV.

This chain uses TRBV27 with TRBJ2-7; 10 nucleotides line up with TRBD1. This CDR3 region has 14 residues. From germline, CDR1 is MNHEY and CDR2 SMNVEV (reference sequence). V dropped 6 bases and J dropped 9; count of bases not matched to a gene: 11. The chain's CDR3 is CASSFGTGAGGQYF. Written as DNA, the CDR3 is TGTGCCAGCAGCTTTGGGACAGGGGCCGGGGGGCAGTACTTC.